A single sample is the source of the 4 T cell receptor beta chains below, sequenced in a study of T cell repertoires in cytomegalovirus infection. TCRdb independently ran MiXCR on the reads; one entry per CDR3 protein. Of around 450,000 distinct CDR3 sequences in the sample, approximately 30% are singletons; the top ten hold roughly 13%. Material: PBMCs. These receptor sequences come from a human donor in good health (CMV status not recorded). Some clones in this sample may be carry-over from other donors' samples.

This clonotype was picked up many times. V and J are TRBV6-1 and TRBJ1-5; D ambiguous. Per germline, CDR1 MNHNS and CDR2 SASEGT. This CDR3 has 14 amino acids. V was cut by 2 bases and J by 7 bases, with 12 bases left in between. In nucleotides, the CDR3 is TGTGCCAGCAGTGAATTAGGTTTCAGACAGCCCCAGCATTTT. Translating it yields CASSELGFRQPQHF.

The table lists this clonotype with a few counts. V gene TRBV6-2 or TRBV6-3 combines with J gene TRBJ2-7; 7 bases match TRBD2. The CDR3 sequence is 12 residues long. V was pared by 5 bases and J by 6 bases, with 4 bases of the junction left unmatched. CDR1 MNHEY and CDR2 SVGEGT come from the germline V gene. The CDR3 reads CASSPSGIEQYF. The CDR3, as DNA: TGTGCCAGCAGTCCCAGCGGGATCGAGCAGTACTTC.

V and J are TRBV4-1 and TRBJ1-6; possibly TRBD1 for D (5 bases). CDR3 length: 16 residues. V was pared by 1 base and J by 11 bases, with 18 bases between. Germline V gene sequence: CDR1 MGHRA, CDR2 YSYEKL. The CDR3 sequence: CASSQGQGPTGPPLHF. CDR3 DNA sequence: TGCGCCAGCAGCCAAGGGCAGGGCCCTACGGGGCCACCCCTCCACTTT.

This clonotype has a count of ten or more. The chain recombines TRBV6-2 or TRBV6-3 with TRBJ1-5; D uncertain. Germline loops: CDR1 MNHEY, CDR2 SVGEGT. V was clipped by 2 bases and J by 7 bases, with 6 bases between them. The CDR3 contains 12 residues. The CDR3 protein is CASSYLRQPQHF. CDR3 coding DNA: TGTGCCAGCAGTTACCTAAGGCAGCCCCAGCATTTT.